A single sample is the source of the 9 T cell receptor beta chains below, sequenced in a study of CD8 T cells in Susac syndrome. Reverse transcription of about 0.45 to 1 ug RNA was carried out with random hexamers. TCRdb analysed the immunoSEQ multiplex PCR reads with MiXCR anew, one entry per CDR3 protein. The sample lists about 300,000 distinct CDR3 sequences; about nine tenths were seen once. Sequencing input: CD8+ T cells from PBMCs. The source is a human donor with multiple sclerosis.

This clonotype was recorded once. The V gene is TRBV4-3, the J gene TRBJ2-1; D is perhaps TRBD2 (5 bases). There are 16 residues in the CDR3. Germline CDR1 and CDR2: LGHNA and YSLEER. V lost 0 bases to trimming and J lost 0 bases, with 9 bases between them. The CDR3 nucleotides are TGCGCCAGCAGCCAAGAAGTCGAGGGCTCCTACAATGAGCAGTTCTTC. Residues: CASSQEVEGSYNEQFF.

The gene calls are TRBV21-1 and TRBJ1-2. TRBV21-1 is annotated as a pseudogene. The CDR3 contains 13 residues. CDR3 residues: CATSRSTPYGYTF. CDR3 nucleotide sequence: TGTGCCACCAGCCGCTCCACCCCCTATGGCTACACCTTC.

The CDR3 reads CASSAPGEGASGYTF. The CDR3 DNA follows: TGTGCCAGCAGCGCCCCGGGAGAGGGGGCATCTGGCTACACCTTC. The V call is TRBV9, the J call TRBJ1-2, with 7 bases matching TRBD1. CDR1 SGDLS and CDR2 YYNGEE come from the germline V gene. This CDR3 comprises 15 residues. Germline trimming cut 3 bases from V and 7 bases from J; bases unmatched to any gene: 12.

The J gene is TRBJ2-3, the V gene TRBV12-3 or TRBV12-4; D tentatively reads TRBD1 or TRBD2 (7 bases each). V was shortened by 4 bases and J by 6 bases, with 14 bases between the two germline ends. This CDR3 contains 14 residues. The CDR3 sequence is CASSWGGGEDTQYF. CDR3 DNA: TGTGCCAGCAGTTGGGGAGGGGGCGAGGATACGCAGTATTTT.

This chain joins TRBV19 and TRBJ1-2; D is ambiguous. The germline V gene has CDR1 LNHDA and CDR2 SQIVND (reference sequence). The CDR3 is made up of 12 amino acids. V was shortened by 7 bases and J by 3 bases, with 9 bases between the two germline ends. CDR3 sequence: CASTPGHYGYTF. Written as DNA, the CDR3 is TGTGCCAGTACCCCCGGCCACTATGGCTACACCTTC.

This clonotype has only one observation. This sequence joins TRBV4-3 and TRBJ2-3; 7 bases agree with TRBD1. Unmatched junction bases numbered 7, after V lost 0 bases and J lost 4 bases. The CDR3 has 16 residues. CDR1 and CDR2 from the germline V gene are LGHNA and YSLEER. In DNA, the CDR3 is TGCGCCAGCAGCCAAGATCAGGGCCAGGGGGCAGATACGCAGTATTTT. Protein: CASSQDQGQGADTQYF.

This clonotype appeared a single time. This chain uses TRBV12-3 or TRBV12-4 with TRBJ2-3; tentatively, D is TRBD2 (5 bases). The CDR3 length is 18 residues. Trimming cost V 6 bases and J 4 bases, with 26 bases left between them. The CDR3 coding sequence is TGTGCCAGCAGCCGGACGGGGTCTTGGGAACCCGAGGCAGATACGCAGTATTTT. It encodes CASSRTGSWEPEADTQYF.

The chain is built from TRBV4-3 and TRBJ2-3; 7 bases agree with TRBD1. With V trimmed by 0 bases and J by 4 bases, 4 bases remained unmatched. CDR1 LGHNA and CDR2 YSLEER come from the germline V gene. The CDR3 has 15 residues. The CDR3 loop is CASSQDDRVPDTQYF. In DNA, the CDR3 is TGCGCCAGCAGCCAAGATGACAGGGTCCCAGATACGCAGTATTTT.

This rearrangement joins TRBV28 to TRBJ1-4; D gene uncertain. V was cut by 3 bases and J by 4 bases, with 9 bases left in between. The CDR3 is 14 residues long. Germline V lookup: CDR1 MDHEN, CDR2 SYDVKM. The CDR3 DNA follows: TGTGCCAGCAGTTTCAGGCTGAATAATGAAAAACTGTTTTTT. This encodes CASSFRLNNEKLFF.